This T cell receptor beta chain was captured in a study of identical twins listed by TCRdb under 2016. Describing the broader study: The study deep-sequenced TCR alpha and beta repertoires from monozygotic twins, unrelated adults of various ages and cord blood to test whether fetal clonotypes persist. To rule out contamination, replicate twin experiments were performed at different times with different library preparation protocols.

General findings and caveats noted by the study authors: Because the same donors could not be followed over many years, the conclusions depended on cross-sectional statistical analysis. Recombination models systematically underestimated out-of-frame TCR alpha sharing in monozygotic twins but agreed with sharing between unrelated individuals. Compared with coincidental sharing between unrelated individuals, out-of-frame TCR alpha sequences shared between twins showed an excess of sequences with low generation probability. In beta out-of-frame sequences, excess twin sharing was weaker, because having fewer shared sequences lowered the signal-to-noise ratio. Fewer insertions were carried by abundant cord blood beta clonotypes; a weaker similar trend was observed in young adult naive repertoires, while no such trend was observed in memory repertoires. Zero-insertion analyses could be partly confounded by invariant T cells such as MAIT and iNKT, although diverse VJ usage argued against such confounding for most clonotypes.

The library was made by 5' RACE. Sequenced using an Illumina HiSeq 2000. Template switching added a universal primer binding site, and the final cDNA carried a unique molecular identifier that allowed TCR cDNA molecules to be counted accurately. First-strand cDNA for TCR alpha and beta chains was synthesized from specific primers in the conserved constant-segment region. To control for contamination, every cDNA library was double barcoded, receiving both a SMART-Mk sample barcode and Illumina barcodes. TruSeq adapter sequences along with Illumina sample barcodes were introduced in two successive PCR steps. The TCR alpha and beta cDNA libraries were sequenced on the Illumina HiSeq platform using custom primers. Per the authors' processing: MiGEC was used to process raw reads and extract unique molecular identifiers, and MiXCR was used to find CDR3 positions. Recombination models were inferred per individual with the repgenHMM and IGoR tools using an EM algorithm. Shared clonotype analysis was performed with the tcR package in R, normalizing sharing by the product of cloneset sizes. Out-of-frame nonproductive sequences were analyzed to study raw recombination free of thymic and clonal selection effects. Starting from the raw public reads, TCRdb applied fastp trimming at Q25, assembled clones with MiXCR and retained in-frame beta chains. Each CDR3 protein appears once, grouped with its most common genes and DNA. The V and J calls, along with clone size, are taken from TCRdb and not from the paper's own processing. This sample has 500,000 or so distinct CDR3 sequences in its table, and roughly an eighth of those were observed once. The top ten constitute around 0.98% of the sample.

Every donor in the study was a healthy Caucasian. Three pairs of female monozygotic twins, all aged roughly 18 to 29 years, were included in the twin cohort. Positive isolation kits from Invitrogen were used to isolate the CD4+ and CD8+ T cell populations. This clonotype was found many times. Its antigen is unknown. The input lacks base qualities; no much larger clone sits a single base away. The CDR3 spans 16 residues, from the cysteine through the phenylalanine. The kept DNA is CDR3 alone, 48 bases in frame from the first base. Based on the germline V gene, the CDR1 and CDR2 sequences are MNHEY and SVGAGI. V loses 0 bases at its end and J loses 4 bases; junction bases beyond the gene matches: 4. The same sample was also studied in work on yellow fever vaccine responses in identical twins. That second publication adds: The T cell response to vaccination in identical twins was reported by the authors to appear partly convergent and partly personalized. In the study, vaccine-responding T cell clones were precisely tracked in identical twins.

The receptor chain draws on TRBV6-5 and TRBJ1-2, and 11 junction bases match TRBD1. The TCR originated in a woman younger than 30 in good health. The sequenced material came from CD4+ T cells sorted from blood. The DNA reads as follows: TGTGCCAGCAGTTACTCGCGGACAGGGGGCGGCTATGGCTACACCTTC. This yields the protein CASSYSRTGGGYGYTF.